This passage covers 23 T cell receptor beta chains from one sample sequenced in a study of blood T cell repertoires in COVID-19. The repertoire was sequenced with immunoSEQ multiplex PCR; TCRdb's copy has only in-frame clones and lacks some. The sample includes 250,000 or so clones, about 80% of them seen just once. The material sequenced was PBMCs or T cells enriched from blood (not recorded which). The origin of the receptors is a man aged 55 to 70 who had recovered from COVID-19.

The chain uses TRBV7-9 and TRBJ2-2, with no clear D. V shed 6 bases and J shed 0 bases, with 8 bases lying between them. CDR1 is SEHNR and CDR2 is FQNEAQ in the germline V gene (reference sequence). The CDR3 has 14 amino acids. The CDR3 nucleotides read TGTGCCAGCAGAGGCAGCGCGAACACCGGGGAGCTGTTTTTT. Amino acid sequence: CASRGSANTGELFF.

The chain combines TRBV11-2 with TRBJ2-5; D may be TRBD2 (6 bases). CDR3 length: 13 amino acids. V lost 1 base and J 7 bases, leaving 10 bases between the germline ends. CDR1 is SGHAT and CDR2 is FQNNGV in the germline V gene. The CDR3 reads CASSLGLDGTQYF. CDR3 nucleotide sequence: TGTGCCAGCAGCTTAGGACTAGACGGGACCCAGTACTTC.

The gene calls are TRBV3-1 (or the pseudogene TRBV3-2) and TRBJ2-5; 10 nucleotides align to TRBD1. The CDR3 runs 15 residues. Germline loops: CDR1 LGHDT, CDR2 YNNKEL (reference sequence). V lost 3 bases and J lost 5; bases outside the gene matches: 6. Here the CDR3 reads CASSQRTGGVETQYF. The CDR3 DNA is TGTGCCAGCAGCCAGAGGACAGGGGGTGTGGAGACCCAGTACTTC.

The chain recombines TRBV7-2 with TRBJ1-6; 9 bases align to TRBD1. This CDR3 is 15 amino acids long. The germline V gene has CDR1 SGHTA and CDR2 FQGNSA. V lost 4 bases and J lost 8; bases outside the gene matches: 6. CDR3 in DNA: TGTGCCAGCAGCTCGACGGGACAGGGCTATTCACCCCTCCACTTT. Its protein is CASSSTGQGYSPLHF.

The J gene is TRBJ2-1, the V gene TRBV11-2; possible D gene TRBD2, 6 bases. Trimming stripped 2 bases from V and 3 bases from J, with 11 bases between. Germline lookup yields CDR1 SGHAT and CDR2 FQNNGV. The CDR3 runs 15 residues. The CDR3 DNA is TGTGCCAGCAGCTTATCCGGGGGAAACTACAATGAGCAGTTCTTC. This gives the protein CASSLSGGNYNEQFF.

The chain couples TRBV7-9 to TRBJ2-3, with 7 bases aligning to TRBD2. Germline loops: CDR1 SEHNR, CDR2 FQNEAQ (reference sequence). This CDR3 has 16 amino acids. The ends lost 10 bases at V and 0 bases at J; junction bases unmatched: 13. For the CDR3, the DNA is TGTGCCACCAGAGGAAGCGGGGCCGCTAGCACAGATACGCAGTATTTT. Protein product: CATRGSGAASTDTQYF.

The V and J genes are TRBV4-3 and TRBJ2-3, with no clear D. Trimming removed 3 bases at V and 4 bases at J, with 14 bases between. Looked up from germline, CDR1 is LGHNA and CDR2 is YSLEER. The CDR3 has 15 amino acids. This CDR3 is CASSQNPVAADTQYF. CDR3 sequence (DNA): TGCGCCAGCAGCCAGAATCCTGTAGCTGCAGATACGCAGTATTTT.

This clone was seen only a few times. The chain employs TRBV12-3 or TRBV12-4 and TRBJ1-4; possibly TRBD1 for D (6 bases). Deletions cut 6 bases from V and 4 bases from J, with 9 bases between. The CDR3 extends over 13 amino acids. The CDR3 spells CASRGGFNEKLFF. CDR3 sequence (DNA): TGTGCCAGCAGAGGGGGATTTAATGAAAAACTGTTTTTT.

V usage is TRBV10-1 and J usage is TRBJ2-3; no clear D gene. CDR1 WNHNN and CDR2 SYGVQD come from the germline V gene (reference sequence). V was trimmed by 0 bases and J by 3 bases, leaving 19 bases between them. The CDR3 covers 18 residues. The DNA of the CDR3 is TGCGCCAGCAGTGAGTCAATTTCCAGAGGAGTGGGTACAGATACGCAGTATTTT. This translates into CASSESISRGVGTDTQYF.

This chain joins TRBV13 and TRBJ1-3; D gene ambiguous. With 5 bases removed from V and 0 bases from J, the gap between germline ends came to 8 bases. The CDR3 has 14 amino acids. CDR1 is PRHDT, CDR2 FYEKMQ, per germline (reference sequence). The DNA for the CDR3 is TGTGCCAGCAGCCAACAGAGCTCTGGAAACACCATATATTTT. Its translation is CASSQQSSGNTIYF.

The chain uses TRBV10-3 and TRBJ1-2; TRBD1 matches at 10 bases. Germline loops: CDR1 ENHRY, CDR2 SYGVKD. V gave up 4 bases and J gave up 8 bases; unmatched junction bases: 19. This CDR3 comprises 18 residues. CDR3 nucleotide sequence: TGTGCCATCAGTGCGAGAATAAGGGACAGGGGTCCCACGGAAGGCTACACCTTC. Its translation: CAISARIRDRGPTEGYTF.

Here the CDR3 reads CASSRLAGFNTGELFF. In nucleotides, the CDR3 is TGCGCCAGCAGCCGACTAGCGGGGTTCAACACCGGGGAGCTGTTTTTT. This sequence joins TRBV5-1 and TRBJ2-2, with 11 positions matching TRBD2. Germline lookup yields CDR1 SGHRS and CDR2 YFSETQ. The junction had 4 bases not matched to a gene; V was cut back by 4 bases and J by 2 bases. This CDR3 is 16 amino acids long.

The chain joins TRBV5-1 to TRBJ2-5, with 7 nucleotides matching TRBD1. There are 15 residues in the CDR3. Germline trimming cut 4 bases from V and 5 bases from J; bases unmatched to any gene: 11. Germline loops: CDR1 SGHRS, CDR2 YFSETQ. In DNA, the CDR3 is TGCGCCAGCAGCCCCTCGGGACAGTCTAGGGAGACCCAGTACTTC. This codes for CASSPSGQSRETQYF. Full variable domain (remainder filled in from reference TRBV5-1 and TRBJ2-5): KAGVTQTPRYLIKTRGQQVTLSCSPISGHRSVSWYQQTPGQGLQFLFEYFSETQRNKGNFPGRFSGRQFSNSRSEMNVSTLELGDSALYLCASSPSGQSRETQYFGPGTRLLVL.

The gene calls are TRBV7-8 and TRBJ1-2, with a possible D match to TRBD1 (5 bases). Deletions cut 0 bases from V and 3 bases from J, with 8 bases between. CDR1 SGHVS and CDR2 FQNEAQ come from the germline V gene. This CDR3 spans 14 amino acids. The CDR3 protein is CASSLAPGDYGYTF. CDR3 sequence (DNA): TGTGCCAGCAGCTTAGCTCCGGGGGACTATGGCTACACCTTC.

The genes are TRBV5-1 and TRBJ2-1; D is possibly TRBD1 (5 bases). The CDR3 runs to 14 residues. Trimming stripped 1 base from V and 7 bases from J, with 12 bases between. Germline loops: CDR1 SGHRS, CDR2 YFSETQ. The DNA of the CDR3 is TGCGCCAGCAGCTTGCGGCAGGGCGGTAATGAGCAGTTCTTC. Translation gives CASSLRQGGNEQFF.

In DNA form, the CDR3 reads TGTGCCAGCAGCTTGGGGACTAGTCGTGAGCAGTTCTTC. Translation gives CASSLGTSREQFF. The V and J genes are TRBV5-6 and TRBJ2-1; 7 bases are a match to TRBD2. This CDR3 spans 13 amino acids. The ends lost 0 bases at V and 9 bases at J; junction bases unmatched: 3. The germline V gene has CDR1 SGHDT and CDR2 YYEEEE.

Here the CDR3 reads CASSMTVQHNSPLHF. CDR3 bases: TGTGCCAGCAGCATGACAGTCCAACATAATTCACCCCTCCACTTT. The chain couples TRBV7-2 to TRBJ1-6, with a weak D call TRBD1 (5 bases). CDR1 and CDR2 from the germline V gene are SGHTA and FQGNSA. V lost 5 bases and J lost 5, with 13 bases in between. This CDR3 is built from 15 residues.

This sequence joins TRBV6-2 or TRBV6-3 and TRBJ2-1; TRBD1 might be the D (5 bases). Germline V gene data show CDR1 as MNHEY and CDR2 as SVGEGT. V was cut by 5 bases and J by 0 bases, with 14 bases left in between. The CDR3 consists of 16 residues. The CDR3 reads CASSDDRMISYNEQFF. Written as DNA, the CDR3 is TGTGCCAGCAGTGACGACAGAATGATCTCCTACAATGAGCAGTTCTTC.

The rearrangement links TRBV7-9 to TRBJ2-3; 8 bases match TRBD2. Unmatched junction bases numbered 6, after V lost 2 bases and J lost 2 bases. CDR1 and CDR2 from the germline V gene are SEHNR and FQNEAQ (reference sequence). This CDR3 region has 16 residues. CDR3 residues: CASSLLGGAPTDTQYF. The CDR3 nucleotides read TGTGCCAGCAGCTTACTCGGGGGGGCCCCCACAGATACGCAGTATTTT.

The V gene is TRBV19, the J gene TRBJ2-4; D is uncertain. The CDR3 extends over 13 amino acids. V lost 7 bases to trimming and J lost 1 base, with 8 bases between them. Germline assignment: CDR1 LNHDA and CDR2 SQIVND (reference sequence). CDR3 sequence reads: CASNSMAKNIQYF. The CDR3 DNA reads TGTGCCAGTAATAGCATGGCCAAAAACATTCAGTACTTC.

The rearrangement links TRBV28 to TRBJ1-1; TRBD1 aligns across 7 bases. CDR3 length equals 15 residues. J gave up 5 bases and V 3 bases, and 9 bases lay outside the gene matches. Germline V gives CDR1 MDHEN, CDR2 SYDVKM. The CDR3 sequence: CASSFPGQVKTEAFF. CDR3 sequence (DNA): TGTGCCAGCAGTTTTCCTGGACAGGTCAAGACTGAAGCTTTCTTT.

V and J are TRBV18 and TRBJ2-2; 9 bases are shared with TRBD1. CDR1 is KGHSH and CDR2 is LQKENI in the germline V gene. V lost 9 bases and J lost 3; bases outside the gene matches: 2. The length of the CDR3 is 13 residues. Here the CDR3 reads CASRTGDTGELFF. DNA of the CDR3: TGTGCCAGTCGGACAGGGGACACCGGGGAGCTGTTTTTT.

This clone has only a few counts. This rearrangement joins TRBV2 to TRBJ2-1; D unclear. CDR1 is SNHLY, CDR2 FYNNEI, per germline. The CDR3 is 13 amino acids. Trimming stripped 4 bases from V and 2 bases from J, with 6 bases between. In DNA form, the CDR3 reads TGTGCCAGCAGTGGTGGGCCCTACAATGAGCAGTTCTTC. It translates to CASSGGPYNEQFF.